The entry below gives a single TCR beta chain sequence along with its context. The sample originates from a study of blood T cell repertoires in COVID-19. Study as a whole: Specimens from acute and convalescent COVID-19 originated in the United States, Italy and Spain. Sources were T cells, B-cell-depleted T cells, or PBMCs; the material itself was cDNA or gDNA.

CDR1 and CDR2 from the germline V gene are SGHNT and YYREEE (reference sequence). The CDR3 has 16 amino acids. The ends lost 4 bases at V and 2 bases at J; junction bases unmatched: 11. Methods used by the authors: Cell counts per sample came from amplifying reference gene primers. Generated by immunoSEQ multiplex PCR, the TCRdb table keeps only in-frame clones and is missing some. The V and J calls and the clone size are those of that table, but D and trimming were determined from the DNA. Found here are some 190,000 clones, less than 85% of them singletons; the top ten hold roughly a tenth. The chain carries TRBV5-4 and TRBJ2-7; TRBD2 matches at 8 bases. The sequence came from an elderly woman with active or convalescent COVID-19. Sequenced sample: peripheral blood. The CDR3 nucleotides are TGTGCCAGCAGCGACGGGACTAGATCTTCAACCTACGAGCAGTACTTC. The encoded protein is CASSDGTRSSTYEQYF.